Given below is one TCR beta chain in context. This sample stems from a study of immune characterization of retroperitoneal liposarcoma. TCRdb called the PCR reads again in MiXCR, with one record for every CDR3 protein. The data show more than 9,000 distinct CDR3 sequences, with 37% seen just once and over 9% held by the top ten. The V end was cut by 3 bases, the J end by 7 bases, with 5 bases between. This CDR3 is 12 amino acids long. Germline V gene sequence: CDR1 KGHDR, CDR2 SFDVKD. The TCR comes from a female donor with retroperitoneal liposarcoma. Sequencing used tumor tissue. This chain links TRBV24-1 with TRBJ1-4; no firm D call. CDR3 DNA sequence: TGTGCCACCAGTGATCGGGGTGAAAAACTGTTTTTT. This codes for CATSDRGEKLFF.